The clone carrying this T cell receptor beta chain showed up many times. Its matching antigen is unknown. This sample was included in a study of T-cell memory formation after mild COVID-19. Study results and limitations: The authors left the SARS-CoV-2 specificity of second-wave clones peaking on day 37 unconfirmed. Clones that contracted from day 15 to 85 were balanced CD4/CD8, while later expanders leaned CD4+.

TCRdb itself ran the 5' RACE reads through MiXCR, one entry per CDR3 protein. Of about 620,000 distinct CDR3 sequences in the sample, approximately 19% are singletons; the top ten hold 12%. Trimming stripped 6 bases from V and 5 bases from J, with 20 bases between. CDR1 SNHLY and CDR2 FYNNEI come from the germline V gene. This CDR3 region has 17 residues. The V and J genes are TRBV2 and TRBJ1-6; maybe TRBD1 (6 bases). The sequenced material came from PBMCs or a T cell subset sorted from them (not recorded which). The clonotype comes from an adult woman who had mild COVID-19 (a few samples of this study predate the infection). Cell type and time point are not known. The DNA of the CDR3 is TGTGCCAGCAGCAGGGGACGTGCGGTGGGAGATAATTCACCCCTCCACTTT. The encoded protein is CASSRGRAVGDNSPLHF.